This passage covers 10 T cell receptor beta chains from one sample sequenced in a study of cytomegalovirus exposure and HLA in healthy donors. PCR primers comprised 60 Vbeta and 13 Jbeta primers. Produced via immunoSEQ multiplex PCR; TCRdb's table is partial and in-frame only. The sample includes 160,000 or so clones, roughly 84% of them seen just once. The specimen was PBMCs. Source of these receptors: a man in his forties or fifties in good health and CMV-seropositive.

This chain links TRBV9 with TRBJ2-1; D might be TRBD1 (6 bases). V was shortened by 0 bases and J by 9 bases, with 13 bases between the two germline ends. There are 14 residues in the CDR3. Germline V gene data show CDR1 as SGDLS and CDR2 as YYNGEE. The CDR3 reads CASSVGAGVAEQFF. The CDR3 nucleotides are TGTGCCAGCAGCGTAGGGGCAGGGGTGGCTGAGCAGTTCTTC.

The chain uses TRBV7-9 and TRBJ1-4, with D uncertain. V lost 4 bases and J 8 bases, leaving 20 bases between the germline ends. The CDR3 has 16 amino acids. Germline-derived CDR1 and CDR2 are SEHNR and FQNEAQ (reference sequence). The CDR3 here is CASSSIEGRRYEKLFF. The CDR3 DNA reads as TGTGCCAGCAGCTCTATCGAAGGCCGCAGGTACGAAAAACTGTTTTTT.

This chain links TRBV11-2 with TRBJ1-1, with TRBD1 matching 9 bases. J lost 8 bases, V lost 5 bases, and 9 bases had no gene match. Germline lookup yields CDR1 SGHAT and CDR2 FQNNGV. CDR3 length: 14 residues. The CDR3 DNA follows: TGTGCCAGCAGCCGCTTAGGACAGGGGATGGAAGCTTTCTTT. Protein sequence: CASSRLGQGMEAFF. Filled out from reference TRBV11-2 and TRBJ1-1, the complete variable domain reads EAGVAQSPRYKIIEKRQSVAFWCNPISGHATLYWYQQILGQGPKLLIQFQNNGVVDDSQLPKDRFSAERLKGVDSTLKIQPAKLEDSAVYLCASSRLGQGMEAFFGQGTRLTVV.

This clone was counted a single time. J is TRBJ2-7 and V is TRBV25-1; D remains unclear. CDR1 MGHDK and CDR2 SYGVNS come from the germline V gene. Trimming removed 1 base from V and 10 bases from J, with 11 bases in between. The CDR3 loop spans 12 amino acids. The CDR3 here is CASSESQVKQYF. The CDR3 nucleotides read TGTGCCAGCAGTGAATCTCAGGTTAAACAGTACTTC.

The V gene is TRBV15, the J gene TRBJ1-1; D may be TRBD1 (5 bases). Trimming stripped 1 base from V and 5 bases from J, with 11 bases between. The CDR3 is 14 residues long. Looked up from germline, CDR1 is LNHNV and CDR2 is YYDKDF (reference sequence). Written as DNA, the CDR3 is TGTGCCACCAGCAGAGGTCCAGGGTGGACTGAAGCTTTCTTT. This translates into CATSRGPGWTEAFF.

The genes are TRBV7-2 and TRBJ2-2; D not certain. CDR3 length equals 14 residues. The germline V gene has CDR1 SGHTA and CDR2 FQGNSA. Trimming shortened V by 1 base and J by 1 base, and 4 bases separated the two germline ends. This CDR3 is CASSLGRNTGELFF. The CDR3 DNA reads TGTGCCAGCAGCTTAGGCAGGAACACCGGGGAGCTGTTTTTT.

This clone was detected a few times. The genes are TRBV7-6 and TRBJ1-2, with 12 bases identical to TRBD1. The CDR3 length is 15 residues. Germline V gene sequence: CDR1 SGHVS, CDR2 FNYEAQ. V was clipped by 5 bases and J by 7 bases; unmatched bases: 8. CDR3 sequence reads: CASSEEGQGASGYTF. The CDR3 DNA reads TGTGCCAGCAGCGAAGAGGGACAGGGGGCTAGTGGCTACACCTTC.

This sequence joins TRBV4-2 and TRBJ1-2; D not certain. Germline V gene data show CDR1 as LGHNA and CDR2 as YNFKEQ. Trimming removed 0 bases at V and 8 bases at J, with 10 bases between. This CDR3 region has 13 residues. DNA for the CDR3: TGTGCCAGCAGCCAAGATCAGGTCCAGGGCTACACCTTC. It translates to CASSQDQVQGYTF.

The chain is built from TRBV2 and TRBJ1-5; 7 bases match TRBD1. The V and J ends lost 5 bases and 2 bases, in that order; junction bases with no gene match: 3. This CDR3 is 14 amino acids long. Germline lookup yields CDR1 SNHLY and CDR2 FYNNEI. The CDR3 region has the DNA TGTGCCAGCAGTTTCGGACAGGGCAATCAGCCCCAGCATTTT. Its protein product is CASSFGQGNQPQHF.

The CDR3 bases are TGCGCCAGCAGGTCACCCACTCAGGGGGCCACGTCACCCCTCCACTTT. Amino acids: CASRSPTQGATSPLHF. J is TRBJ1-6 and V is TRBV5-1, with 8 bases that match TRBD1. Germline assignment: CDR1 SGHRS and CDR2 YFSETQ. V trimming: 5 bases; J trimming: 10 bases; junction bases outside the gene matches: 14. This CDR3 region has 16 residues.